This TCR beta chain is from a study of T-cell reconstitution after alpha-beta-depleted transplantation in children. Regarding the study as a whole: Some patients' high day-60 TCRbeta diversity was traced to surviving recipient T cells and thymic progenitors. Fresh T-cell production supplied most of the T-cell counts and diversity seen one year after transplant. Roughly two months post-transplant, alpha-beta T cells reportedly originated from several hundred graft clones that had expanded.

This clonotype showed up many times. As yet, its antigen is unknown. CDR1 is LGHNA, CDR2 YSLEER, per germline. The V gene end was trimmed by 0 bases and the J gene end by 5 bases; junction bases not matched to a gene: 2. CDR3 length equals 14 residues. A library of TCRbeta sequences, prepared with unique molecular identifiers, was generated. TCRdb used MiXCR to reprocess the PCR reads, holding one entry per CDR3 protein. The table shows 280,000 or so distinct CDR3 sequences, with about 9.9% occurring only once. This TCR came from a male patient aged 2-15 years who had a stem cell transplant for chronic granulomatous disease, so the T cells may come from the graft donor. This rearrangement joins TRBV4-3 to TRBJ1-2; TRBD1 agrees at 8 bases. The starting material was peripheral blood, obtained 180 days after TCRalphabeta/CD19-depleted stem cell transplant. The CDR3 is CASSQDGTGYGYTF. CDR3 coding DNA: TGCGCCAGCAGCCAAGATGGGACAGGATATGGCTACACCTTC.